This T cell receptor beta chain is from a study of T cells expressing NK-cell markers. About the study: Among the eight sequenced donors, seven tested HCMV-seropositive and one tested seronegative.

Looked up from germline, CDR1 is SGHDN and CDR2 is FVKESK. The CDR3 runs to 19 residues. Synthesis of TCR beta cDNA relied on 5'RACE template switching carrying UMIs. TCRdb re-called the 5' RACE reads; every CDR3 protein appears as one record, without DNA. The sample totals some 150,000 distinct CDR3 sequences. The chain uses TRBV14 and TRBJ2-2; TCRdb's D call of TRBD1 is untestable without DNA. The source of this sequence is a woman in her forties or fifties in good health. Source material: blood T cells: a sorted CD56 or NKG2C T cell subset, CD4+ or CD8+ T cells, or bulk PBMC T cells (not recorded which). The CDR3 is CASSHIGQGAIFDTGELFF.